Sequencing of this TCR beta chain was carried out in a study of T cell responses to AZD1222 COVID-19 vaccine. Clones were sequenced by immunoSEQ multiplex PCR, and TCRdb holds only the in-frame ones, with some missing. The sample consists of about 100,000 clones, about 87% of them appearing once. This clone was found once. Sequencing was performed on peripheral blood, taken on day 0 of MenACWY control vaccination. This clonotype originated in an adult in good health.

DNA for the CDR3: TGCAGCGTTTTTTCACAGGGCTACGAGCAGTACTTC. This gives the protein CSVFSQGYEQYF. The chain uses TRBV29-1 and TRBJ2-7; tentative D call: TRBD1 (6 bases). The CDR3 totals 12 residues. The germline V gene encodes CDR1 SQVTM and CDR2 ANQGSEA. The germline V and J ends were trimmed by 5 bases and 3 bases, with 11 bases remaining between them.